Following are 16 T cell receptor beta chains from one sample sequenced in a study of T cells expressing NK-cell markers. TCRdb reanalyzed the 5' RACE reads, giving one entry per CDR3 protein sequence and no DNA. Seen in this sample are 400,000 or so distinct CDR3 sequences; the ten most common clones hold around a tenth. Input material: blood T cells: a sorted CD56 or NKG2C T cell subset, CD4+ or CD8+ T cells, or bulk PBMC T cells (not recorded which). The receptors originated from a woman between 45 and 60 years old in good health.

This chain links TRBV12-3 or TRBV12-4 with TRBJ2-5; lacking DNA, the TRBD1 call made by TCRdb goes unchecked. The CDR3 covers 14 residues. CDR3 loop: CASSEGKDKETQYF.

The CDR3 loop is CASSTRTGDQPQHF. The gene calls are TRBV27 and TRBJ1-5; TCRdb's D call, TRBD1, is unchecked because there is no DNA. The V gene's germline CDR1 is MNHEY and CDR2 SMNVEV (reference sequence). The CDR3 covers 14 residues.

The chain is built from TRBV10-3 and TRBJ2-1. The CDR3 covers 13 residues. The germline V gene has CDR1 ENHRY and CDR2 SYGVKD. Here the CDR3 reads CATKVGSYNEQFF.

V and J are TRBV30 and TRBJ1-2. Germline V CDR1 and CDR2: GTSNPN, SVGIG (reference sequence). This CDR3 contains 13 residues. This chain's CDR3 is CAWSTTSGSGYTF. Using reference TRBV30 and TRBJ1-2 for the parts outside the CDR3, the full variable domain is SQTIHQWPATLVQPVGSPLSLECTVEGTSNPNLYWYRQAAGRGLQLLFYSVGIGQISSEVPQNLSASRPQDRQFILSSKKLLLSDSGFYLCAWSTTSGSGYTFGSGTRLTVV.

The chain employs TRBV29-1 and TRBJ1-5; with no DNA, the TCRdb D assignment of TRBD1 cannot be verified. Looked up from germline, CDR1 is SQVTM and CDR2 is ANQGSEA. This CDR3 region has 14 residues. The CDR3 spells CSVEPGGPNQPQHF.

The genes are TRBV20-1 and TRBJ2-3; checking the TCRdb D call of TRBD2 is not possible without DNA. This CDR3 is built from 15 residues. Germline lookup yields CDR1 DFQATT and CDR2 SNEGSKA (reference sequence). CDR3 region: CSAPRSGRASDTQYF.

The chain recombines TRBV19 with TRBJ1-5; the D gene TCRdb calls, TRBD1, cannot be checked with no DNA. The CDR3 length is 15 residues. Germline values: CDR1 LNHDA, CDR2 SQIVND (reference sequence). This chain's CDR3 is CASSIRGQYNQPQHF.

V and J are TRBV29-1 and TRBJ2-3. The germline V gene has CDR1 SQVTM and CDR2 ANQGSEA. The CDR3 extends over 13 amino acids. The CDR3 loop reads CSVQERSTDTQYF.

The rearrangement links TRBV7-9 to TRBJ2-3; TCRdb lists TRBD2, though no DNA is available to test this call. The germline CDR1 and CDR2 sequences are SEHNR and FQNEAQ (reference sequence). There are 16 residues in the CDR3. CDR3 loop: CASSPRVAGATDTQYF.

The gene calls are TRBV5-1 and TRBJ2-1; TCRdb names TRBD2, which stays unverified in the absence of DNA. This CDR3 contains 14 residues. CDR1 is SGHRS and CDR2 is YFSETQ in the germline V gene. The CDR3 spells CASSLDSGRTEQFF.

The rearrangement uses TRBV11-2 and TRBJ2-2; the D gene TCRdb calls, TRBD2, cannot be checked with no DNA. CDR1 and CDR2 (germline): SGHAT, FQNNGV. The CDR3 contains 19 residues. CDR3 region: CASSSRTSGAGRYTGELFF.

The rearrangement uses TRBV24-1 and TRBJ2-1; TCRdb outputs TRBD2, but without DNA this stays unchecked. The CDR3 length is 14 residues. CDR1 is KGHDR and CDR2 is SFDVKD in the germline V gene. CDR3 region: CATSDPGLAGEQFF.

CDR3 region: CSVEGGPRSLDTQYF. The rearrangement links TRBV29-1 to TRBJ2-3; TCRdb names TRBD2, which stays unverified in the absence of DNA. This CDR3 spans 15 amino acids. The V gene's germline CDR1 is SQVTM and CDR2 ANQGSEA.

This chain uses TRBV7-9 with TRBJ2-3; absent DNA, TCRdb's TRBD2 call cannot be checked. Germline V gene data show CDR1 as SEHNR and CDR2 as FQNEAQ (reference sequence). The CDR3 length is 15 residues. The CDR3 region is CASTLKQGDTDTQYF.

V is TRBV18 and J is TRBJ1-4. Germline CDR1 reads KGHSH; CDR2 reads LQKENI. This CDR3 is 15 amino acids long. The CDR3 sequence is CASSPQSATNEKLFF.

V usage is TRBV7-2 and J usage is TRBJ2-3; TCRdb designates TRBD2, a call that cannot be tested without DNA. Germline CDR1 and CDR2: SGHTA and FQGNSA. The CDR3 loop spans 16 amino acids. The CDR3 spells CASSFGRREGLDTQYF.